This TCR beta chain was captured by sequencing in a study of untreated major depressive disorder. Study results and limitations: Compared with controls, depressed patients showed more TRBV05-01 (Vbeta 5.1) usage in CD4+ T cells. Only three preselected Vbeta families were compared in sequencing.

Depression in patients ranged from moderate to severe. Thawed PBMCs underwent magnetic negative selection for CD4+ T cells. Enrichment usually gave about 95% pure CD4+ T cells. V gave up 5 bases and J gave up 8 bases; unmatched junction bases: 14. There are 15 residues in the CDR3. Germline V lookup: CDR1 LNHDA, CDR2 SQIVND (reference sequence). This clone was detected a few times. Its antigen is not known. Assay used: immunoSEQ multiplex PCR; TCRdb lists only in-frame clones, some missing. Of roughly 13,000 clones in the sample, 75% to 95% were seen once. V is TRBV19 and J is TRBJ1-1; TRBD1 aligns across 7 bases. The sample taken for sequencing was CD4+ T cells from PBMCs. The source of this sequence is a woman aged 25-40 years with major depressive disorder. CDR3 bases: TGTGCCAGTAGTTCGACCCGGGGACAGACGCGAGAAGCTTTCTTT. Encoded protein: CASSSTRGQTREAFF.